This is a list of T cell receptor beta chains from one sample in a study of radiation and T cells in renal cell carcinoma. Repertoires were generated with immunoSEQ multiplex PCR, while TCRdb's copy carries only in-frame clones and drops some. The sample carries some 120,000 clones, approximately 78% recorded once. Specimen: blood, collected from a patient whose treatment included radiotherapy and nephrectomy. The receptors were sampled from a woman between 55 and 75 years old with renal cell carcinoma. CDR3s include the opening cysteine and the closing phenylalanine or tryptophan. D genes are given only for firm matches. Size is stated for part of the rows, as once, few or many counts, or as a class when the clone is expanded.

j_call v_call clone_size d_call cdr3_nt cdr3_aa
TRBJ2-2 TRBV18 NA NA TGTGCCAGCTCACCAAATGAGAACACCGGGGAGCTGTTTTTT CASSPNENTGELFF
TRBJ2-1 TRBV7-8 NA NA TGTGCCAGCACCAGAACGGGAGCGCCTTGGAACAATGAGCAGTTCTTC CASTRTGAPWNNEQFF
TRBJ2-3 TRBV5-1 NA NA TGCGCCAGCAGCTTGAGGCAGACCACAGATACGCAGTATTTT CASSLRQTTDTQYF
TRBJ1-2 TRBV6-6 NA TRBD1 TGTGCCAGCTTAAGACGGGACAGCGCAGCCTCAGTGGGGTACACCTTC CASLRRDSAASVGYTF
TRBJ2-1 TRBV6-6 NA NA TGTGCCAGCAGTTTAAACTATGAGCAGTTCTTC CASSLNYEQFF
TRBJ1-6 TRBV6-1 few NA TGTGCCAGCAGCCAAGGGGTCTTACCTAATTCACCCCTCCACTTT CASSQGVLPNSPLHF
TRBJ2-1 TRBV2 NA TRBD2 TGTGCCAGCAGTGATGGGGCGGGAGATTACAATGAGCAGTTCTTC CASSDGAGDYNEQFF
TRBJ2-2 TRBV27 NA NA TGTGCCAGCAGTTTATTACCCCGGGGGAACACCGGGGAGCTGTTTTTT CASSLLPRGNTGELFF
TRBJ1-1 TRBV25-1 few NA TGTGCCAGTGTACACAGGATGAACACTGAAGCTTTCTTT CASVHRMNTEAFF
TRBJ2-7 TRBV20-1 NA NA TGCAGTGCTAGGATAGGGTACGAGCAGTACTTC CSARIGYEQYF
TRBJ1-6 TRBV30 NA NA TGTGCCTGGGGGACGGCGAATTCACCCCTCCACTTT CAWGTANSPLHF
TRBJ2-1 TRBV19 NA TRBD2 TGTGCCAGCAGTGGGACTAGCGGGAATGAGCAGTTCTTC CASSGTSGNEQFF
TRBJ1-3 TRBV5-1 NA NA TGCGCCAGCAGCTTGGACGGGAATCAAAACACCATATATTTT CASSLDGNQNTIYF
TRBJ1-1 TRBV9 NA NA TGTGCCAGCAGCGGAGGCATGAACACTGAAGCTTTCTTT CASSGGMNTEAFF
TRBJ2-6 TRBV7-3 NA NA TGTGCCAGCAGCCCCCACGCATCTTCTGGGGCCAACGTCCTGACTTTC CASSPHASSGANVLTF
TRBJ2-4 TRBV7-2 once NA TGTGCCAGCAGCTTAGATCTAGCCAAAAACATTCAGTACTTC CASSLDLAKNIQYF
TRBJ2-2 TRBV5-1 NA NA TGCGCCAGCAGCTCCCGGGACGACACCGGGGAGCTGTTTTTT CASSSRDDTGELFF
TRBJ1-5 TRBV4-3 NA NA TGCGCCAGCAGCCAAGATCTGTATAGCAATCAGCCCCAGCATTTT CASSQDLYSNQPQHF
TRBJ2-2 TRBV30 many NA TGTGCCTGGACTCAACCAGGGTATTCCGGGGAGCTGTTTTTT CAWTQPGYSGELFF
TRBJ1-2 TRBV6-5 NA NA TGTGCCAGCAGTTTTCGACAGGTCTACTCCTATGGCTACACCTTC CASSFRQVYSYGYTF
TRBJ1-1 TRBV30 few TRBD1 TGTGCCTGGACTAGAGGGACAGGGGCCATGAACACTGAAGCTTTCTTT CAWTRGTGAMNTEAFF
TRBJ2-3 TRBV19 NA NA TGTGCCAGTAGTATAATGGATACGCAGTATTTT CASSIMDTQYF
TRBJ2-3 TRBV9 NA TRBD2 TGTGCCAGCAGCGTACACGGCCTTAGCGGGGGGGAGCGAGGCACAGATACGCAGTATTTT CASSVHGLSGGERGTDTQYF
TRBJ1-1 TRBV5-1 NA TRBD1 TGCGCCAGCGGACAGGGCGCGAACACTGAAGCTTTCTTT CASGQGANTEAFF
TRBJ2-7 TRBV14 NA NA TGTGCCAGGGGAGGGGGGTACCGCTACGAGCAGTACTTC CARGGGYRYEQYF
TRBJ1-2 TRBV7-9 NA NA TGTGCCAGCAGCTTAGGGTTTTCAGAAGCCGGTGGCTACACCTTC CASSLGFSEAGGYTF
TRBJ1-2 TRBV19 NA TRBD1 TGTGCCAGTAGTCGAAGGGGACAGGTATCCGGCTACACCTTC CASSRRGQVSGYTF
TRBJ2-7 TRBV28 NA NA TGTGCCAGCAGTTTCCCAGGGGTCTACGAGCAGTACTTC CASSFPGVYEQYF
TRBJ1-3 TRBV18 NA NA TGTGCCAGCCCCCGGGGCCTCAACTCTGGAAACACCATATATTTT CASPRGLNSGNTIYF
TRBJ2-7 TRBV18 NA TRBD1 TGTGCCAGCTCACCACCGGGACAGAGAAGCTCCTACGAGCAGTACTTC CASSPPGQRSSYEQYF
TRBJ2-6 TRBV18 once NA TGTGCCAGCTCACCTACCTCTGGGGCCAACGTCCTGACTTTC CASSPTSGANVLTF
TRBJ1-2 TRBV2 NA NA TGTGCCAGCAGTGCCGGGGGCCGGGGCTACACCTTC CASSAGGRGYTF
TRBJ2-3 TRBV5-4 NA NA TGTGCCAGCAGCTTACCCCAGGGGGGTACAGATACGCAGTATTTT CASSLPQGGTDTQYF
TRBJ2-7 TRBV7-8 NA TRBD2 TGTGCCAGCACCACCGGGACTACCCACGAGCAGTACTTC CASTTGTTHEQYF
TRBJ2-7 TRBV5-7 NA TRBD2 TGTGCCAGCAGCCTCGCCGGAGCGGGGACCTCCTACGAGCAGTACTTC CASSLAGAGTSYEQYF
TRBJ2-5 TRBV5-1 NA NA TGCGCCAGCAGCTTGATACCTGCCAACCAAGAGACCCAGTACTTC CASSLIPANQETQYF
TRBJ2-2 TRBV4-2 NA TRBD2 TGTGCCAGCAATACGGGACTAGCGGGGGACACCGGGGAGCTGTTTTTT CASNTGLAGDTGELFF
TRBJ2-3 TRBV7-3 once NA TGTGCCAGCAGCTTATATCAGGGGTCGGATACGCAGTATTTT CASSLYQGSDTQYF
TRBJ2-1 TRBV2 NA TRBD2 TGTGCCATCGAAGTCGGGGGGGCCGACAATGAGCAGTTCTTC CAIEVGGADNEQFF